The table lists the clone carrying this T cell receptor beta chain with many counts. Its antigen is not known. CDR1 is SQVTM and CDR2 is ANQGSEA in the germline V gene. This CDR3 is 12 amino acids long. The V end lost 8 bases, the J end lost 0 bases, and 8 bases lay between the germline ends. This sample is drawn from a study of identical twins. Notes on the study in general: In cord blood, abundant beta clonotypes had fewer insertions; memory showed no trend. Weaker excess twin sharing was seen among beta out-of-frame sequences.

MiXCR was run by TCRdb on the 5' RACE reads, yielding one entry per CDR3 protein. Of around 650,000 distinct CDR3 sequences listed, about 7.1% are singletons. Healthy Caucasians provided all donations. This sample was also put to use in a study of yellow fever vaccine responses in identical twins.

The source material was PBMCs. The TCR comes from a woman aged 18-29 years in good health. J is TRBJ1-5 and V is TRBV29-1; D not certain. The CDR3 here is CSIQNSNQPQHF. For the CDR3, the DNA is TGCAGCATTCAGAATAGCAATCAGCCCCAGCATTTT.